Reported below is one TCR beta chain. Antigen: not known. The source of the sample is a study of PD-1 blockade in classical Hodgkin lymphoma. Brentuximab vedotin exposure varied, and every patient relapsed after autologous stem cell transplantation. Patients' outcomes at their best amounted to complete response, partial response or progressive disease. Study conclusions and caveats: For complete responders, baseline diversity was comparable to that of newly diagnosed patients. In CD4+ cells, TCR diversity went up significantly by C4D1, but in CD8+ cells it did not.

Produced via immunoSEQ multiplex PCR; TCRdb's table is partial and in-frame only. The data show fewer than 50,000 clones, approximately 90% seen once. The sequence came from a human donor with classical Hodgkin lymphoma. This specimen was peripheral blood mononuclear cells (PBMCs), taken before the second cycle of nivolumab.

CDR3 sequence (DNA): TGTGCCAGCAGCTTAGTGGGTACAGCGCTAACCTACACAGATACGCAGTATTTT. Amino acid sequence: CASSLVGTALTYTDTQYF. The rearrangement links TRBV7-9 to TRBJ2-3; D call uncertain. Trimming pared 1 base from V and 2 bases from J, leaving 19 bases between. CDR1 and CDR2 (germline): SEHNR, FQNEAQ (reference sequence). The CDR3 consists of 18 residues.